These 17 T cell receptor beta chains were sequenced from one sample in a study of T cell clones after liver transplantation. Produced via immunoSEQ multiplex PCR; TCRdb's table is partial and in-frame only. The profile shows over 100,000 clones, approximately 85% of them singletons. The material sequenced was CD4+ T cells from blood, taken before liver transplant. The receptors originated from a human donor who received a liver transplant.

This rearrangement joins TRBV18 to TRBJ1-5; 9 bases align to TRBD1. J lost 5 bases, V lost 3 bases, and 5 bases had no gene match. CDR1 KGHSH and CDR2 LQKENI come from the germline V gene. This CDR3 has 15 amino acids. CDR3 DNA: TGTGCCAGCTCACCCCCCGGGACAGGGTATCAGCCCCAGCATTTT. This sequence encodes CASSPPGTGYQPQHF.

V usage is TRBV2 and J usage is TRBJ2-5, with 9 bases identical to TRBD2. V shed 2 bases and J 3 bases; nucleotides not matched to a gene: 10. This CDR3 region has 17 residues. Germline lookup yields CDR1 SNHLY and CDR2 FYNNEI. The CDR3 loop reads CASSESSGIGGEETQYF. The CDR3 bases are TGTGCCAGCAGTGAATCTAGCGGGATAGGGGGAGAAGAGACCCAGTACTTC.

The chain combines TRBV2 with TRBJ2-6; maybe TRBD1 (6 bases). Germline assignment: CDR1 SNHLY and CDR2 FYNNEI. The CDR3 runs to 15 residues. V was clipped by 4 bases and J by 2 bases, with 9 bases between them. DNA of the CDR3: TGTGCCAGCAGTGCAGGGGCCACTGGGGCCAACGTCCTGACTTTC. It codes for CASSAGATGANVLTF.

This clone was seen only a few times. The chain uses TRBV14 and TRBJ2-1, with 7 positions matching TRBD1. The CDR3 has 16 residues. Germline CDR1 reads SGHDN; CDR2 reads FVKESK. The J segment lost 3 bases and the V segment lost 6 bases, leaving 11 bases of the junction unmatched. The CDR3 coding sequence is TGTGCCAGCAGTCGGATAGGGGGCCAGGGCTACAATGAGCAGTTCTTC. It is translated as CASSRIGGQGYNEQFF.

This sequence joins TRBV19 and TRBJ2-5, with D hard to call. Germline V gene lookup returns CDR1 LNHDA and CDR2 SQIVND (reference sequence). Trimming left V 3 bases short and J 5 bases short, with 4 bases between. The CDR3 covers 11 residues. CDR3 nucleotides: TGTGCCAGTAGTATCGCGGAGACCCAGTACTTC. It translates to CASSIAETQYF.

About this clone: Additional DNA sequences in this sample encode the identical CDR3. The chain employs TRBV29-1 and TRBJ2-7, with a tentative D call TRBD1 (6 bases). The germline CDR1 and CDR2 sequences are SQVTM and ANQGSEA. The CDR3 has 12 amino acids. V was clipped by 5 bases and J by 2 bases, with 10 bases between them. The CDR3 reads CSVLTGPYEQYF. The DNA for the CDR3 is TGCAGCGTTTTGACAGGCCCCTACGAGCAGTACTTC.

For the CDR3, the DNA is TGTGCCTGGGGGACTAGCGGGAGGCTCGAGCAGTACTTC. As protein: CAWGTSGRLEQYF. The chain combines TRBV30 with TRBJ2-7; 15 bases are a match to TRBD2. CDR1 GTSNPN and CDR2 SVGIG come from the germline V gene (reference sequence). V shed 5 bases, J shed 6 bases, and the junction held 2 bases outside the gene matches. The CDR3 is made up of 13 amino acids.

V is TRBV6-5 and J is TRBJ2-7, with no clear D. Deletions cut 6 bases from V and 2 bases from J, with 17 bases between. Germline V gene data show CDR1 as MNHEY and CDR2 as SVGAGI. The CDR3 contains 15 residues. The CDR3 DNA is TGTGCCAGCAGCCTCTTAGGGTTTTCCGCCTACGAGCAGTACTTC. Translated: CASSLLGFSAYEQYF.

This rearrangement joins TRBV5-1 to TRBJ2-7; 8 bases are a match to TRBD1. The CDR3 has 14 residues. Germline values: CDR1 SGHRS, CDR2 YFSETQ. The trim removed 4 bases at V and 7 bases at J, leaving 10 bases unmatched. CDR3 region: CASSLGQVRGEQYF. The CDR3, as DNA: TGCGCCAGCAGCCTGGGACAGGTCAGGGGTGAGCAGTACTTC.

V gene TRBV2 combines with J gene TRBJ2-7; 13 bases agree with TRBD2. This CDR3 region has 16 residues. Germline-derived CDR1 and CDR2 are SNHLY and FYNNEI. Trimming took 7 bases from V and 3 from J; bases not matched to a gene: 9. CDR3 amino acids: CASIGLAGVLHYEQYF. DNA of the CDR3: TGTGCCAGCATAGGACTAGCGGGAGTGCTACACTACGAGCAGTACTTC.

V usage is TRBV15 and J usage is TRBJ2-3; D assignment may be TRBD1 or TRBD2 (5 bases each). This CDR3 region has 14 residues. Deletions cut 3 bases from V and 6 bases from J, with 13 bases between. Looked up from germline, CDR1 is LNHNV and CDR2 is YYDKDF (reference sequence). The CDR3 is CATSSARDRDTQYF. Written as DNA, the CDR3 is TGTGCCACCAGCAGTGCCCGGGACCGGGATACGCAGTATTTT.

The DNA of the CDR3 is TGTGCCAGCAGCGGGGGAAGCAATCAGCCCCAGCATTTT. Translating it yields CASSGGSNQPQHF. This chain joins TRBV13 and TRBJ1-5; D perhaps matches TRBD1 (5 bases). Looked up from germline, CDR1 is PRHDT and CDR2 is FYEKMQ (reference sequence). The CDR3 extends over 13 amino acids. The V end was cut by 5 bases, the J end by 1 base, with 6 bases between.

The chain recombines TRBV2 with TRBJ2-2; 8 positions match TRBD1. Germline CDR1 is SNHLY and CDR2 is FYNNEI. V lost 7 bases, J lost 4 bases, and 5 bases stayed unmatched. This CDR3 is built from 14 residues. The chain's CDR3 is CASTRQGTTGELFF. The DNA of the CDR3 is TGTGCCAGCACCAGACAGGGGACCACCGGGGAGCTGTTTTTT.

The chain joins TRBV29-1 to TRBJ2-5; TRBD1 matches at 10 bases. This CDR3 has 15 amino acids. V shed 6 bases, J shed 5 bases, and the junction held 12 bases outside the gene matches. From germline, CDR1 is SQVTM and CDR2 ANQGSEA. The CDR3 coding sequence is TGCAGCGTCTCAACGGGACAGGGGTATGGGGAGACCCAGTACTTC. It encodes CSVSTGQGYGETQYF.

V gene TRBV7-3 combines with J gene TRBJ2-1; D tentatively fits TRBD1 or TRBD2 (7 bases each). This CDR3 contains 15 residues. CDR1 and CDR2 (germline): SGHTA, FQGTGA. The ends were cut back, 2 bases at V and 6 bases at J, with 14 bases in the middle. The CDR3, as DNA: TGTGCCAGCAGCTTACTCCAGGGGGGGACCAATGAGCAGTTCTTC. Protein: CASSLLQGGTNEQFF.

This chain connects TRBV5-6 to TRBJ2-3; D uncertain. The V end was cut by 4 bases, the J end by 2 bases, with 8 bases between. From germline, CDR1 is SGHDT and CDR2 YYEEEE. The CDR3 runs 13 residues. The DNA of the CDR3 is TGTGCCAGCAGCCTCTCCAACACAGATACGCAGTATTTT. Amino acids: CASSLSNTDTQYF.

The CDR3 here is CASSQGPTRPEAFF. As DNA, the CDR3 is TGTGCCAGCAGCCAAGGGCCTACTCGTCCTGAAGCTTTCTTT. The chain carries TRBV4-2 and TRBJ1-1; D uncertain. The CDR3 sequence is 14 residues long. Germline CDR1 reads LGHNA; CDR2 reads YNFKEQ. Trimming cost V 1 base and J 6 bases, with 12 bases left between them.